This TCR beta chain was profiled in a study of blood T cell repertoires in COVID-19. Sequencing used immunoSEQ multiplex PCR; TCRdb keeps in-frame clones, though not all of them. The data contain around 61,000 clones, just under 90% of them singletons. After removal of 0 bases from V and 1 base from J, the junction contained 2 bases not matched to a gene. Germline CDR1 reads GTSNPN; CDR2 reads SVGIG (reference sequence). The CDR3 covers 15 residues. This clone was counted a single time. The chain carries TRBV30 and TRBJ2-3, with 9 positions matching TRBD1. Specimen: peripheral blood. The TCR comes from a man aged 55 to 70 with acute or convalescent COVID-19. The CDR3 bases are TGTGCCTGGAGTGTACGGGACAGGGGCACAGATACGCAGTATTTT. Protein sequence: CAWSVRDRGTDTQYF.